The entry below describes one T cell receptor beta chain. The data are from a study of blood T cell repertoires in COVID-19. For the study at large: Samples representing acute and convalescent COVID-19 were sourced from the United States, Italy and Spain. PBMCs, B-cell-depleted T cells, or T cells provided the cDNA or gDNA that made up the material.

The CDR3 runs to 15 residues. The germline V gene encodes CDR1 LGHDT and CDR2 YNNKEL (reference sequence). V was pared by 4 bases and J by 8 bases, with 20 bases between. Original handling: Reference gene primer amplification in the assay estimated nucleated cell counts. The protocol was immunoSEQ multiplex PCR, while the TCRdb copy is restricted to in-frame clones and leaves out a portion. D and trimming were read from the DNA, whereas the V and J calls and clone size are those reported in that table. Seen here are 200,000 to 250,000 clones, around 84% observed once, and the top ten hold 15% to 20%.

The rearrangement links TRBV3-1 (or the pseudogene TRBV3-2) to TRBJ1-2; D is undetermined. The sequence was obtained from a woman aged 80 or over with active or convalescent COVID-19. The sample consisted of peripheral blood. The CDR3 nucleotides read TGTGCCAGCAGCCGAACGAGCGCGGGGAGGGCGGGCTACACCTTC. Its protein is CASSRTSAGRAGYTF.